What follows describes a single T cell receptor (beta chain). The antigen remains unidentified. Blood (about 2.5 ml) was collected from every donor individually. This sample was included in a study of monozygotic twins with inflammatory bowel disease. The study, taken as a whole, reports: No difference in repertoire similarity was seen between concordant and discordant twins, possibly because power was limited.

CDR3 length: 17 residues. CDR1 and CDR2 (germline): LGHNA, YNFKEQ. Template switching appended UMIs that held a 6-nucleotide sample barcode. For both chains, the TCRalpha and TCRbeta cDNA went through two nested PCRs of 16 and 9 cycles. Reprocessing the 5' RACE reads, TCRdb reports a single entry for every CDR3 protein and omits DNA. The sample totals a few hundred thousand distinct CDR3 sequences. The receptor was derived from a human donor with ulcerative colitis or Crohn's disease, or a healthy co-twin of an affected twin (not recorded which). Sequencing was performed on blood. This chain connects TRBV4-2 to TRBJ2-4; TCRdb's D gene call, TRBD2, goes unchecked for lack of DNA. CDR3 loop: CASSQILAGLAKNIQYF.